Below, 19 T cell receptor beta chains from the same sample are listed, as sequenced in a study of shared clonotypes between healthy human individuals. The assay was immunoSEQ multiplex PCR, and TCRdb's table has in-frame clones only and misses some. In the table there are around 550,000 clones, about 96% of which are singletons. The sequenced material came from naive CD4+ T cells sorted from blood. The subset was: CD45RA+ positively selected. Receptors were obtained from a woman aged 25 to 39 in good health.

The rearrangement uses TRBV5-1 and TRBJ2-3; D is uncertain. V was pared by 7 bases and J by 2 bases, with 17 bases between. This CDR3 region has 15 residues. Germline CDR1 and CDR2: SGHRS and YFSETQ. Here the CDR3 reads CASSSEGRTTDTQYF. The CDR3 DNA sequence: TGCGCCAGCTCCAGCGAAGGCAGGACCACAGATACGCAGTATTTT. Based on the CDR3 plus reference TRBV5-1 and TRBJ2-3, the full variable domain is KAGVTQTPRYLIKTRGQQVTLSCSPISGHRSVSWYQQTPGQGLQFLFEYFSETQRNKGNFPGRFSGRQFSNSRSEMNVSTLELGDSALYLCASSSEGRTTDTQYFGPGTRLTVL.

The V call is TRBV6-4, the J call TRBJ2-2; TRBD1 matches at 9 bases. This CDR3 contains 14 residues. The junction had 4 bases not matched to a gene; V was cut back by 8 bases and J by 3 bases. Germline lookup yields CDR1 MRHNA and CDR2 SNTAGT. The CDR3 reads CASATGGDTGELFF. Written as DNA, the CDR3 is TGTGCCAGCGCGACAGGGGGTGACACCGGGGAGCTGTTTTTT.

This chain connects TRBV15 to TRBJ1-4, with 11 bases lining up with TRBD1. The CDR3 extends over 17 amino acids. CDR1 LNHNV and CDR2 YYDKDF come from the germline V gene (reference sequence). J was trimmed by 1 base and V by 1 base; bases with no gene match: 2. CDR3 DNA: TGTGCCACCAGCAGAGGGGACAGGGGGAAAACTAATGAAAAACTGTTTTTT. This translates into CATSRGDRGKTNEKLFF. The full variable domain, its missing parts supplied by reference TRBV15 and TRBJ1-4, is DAMVIQNPRYQVTQFGKPVTLSCSQTLNHNVMYWYQQKSSQAPKLLFHYYDKDFNNEADTPDNFQSRRPNTSFCFLDIRSPGLGDTAMYLCATSRGDRGKTNEKLFFGSGTQLSVL.

The chain combines TRBV4-1 with TRBJ2-1; D might be TRBD1 (6 bases). V was clipped by 1 base and J by 0 bases, with 13 bases between them. There are 17 residues in the CDR3. CDR1 is MGHRA and CDR2 is YSYEKL in the germline V gene. The CDR3 protein is CASSQVYTGSSYNEQFF. Here the CDR3 DNA reads TGCGCCAGCAGCCAAGTCTATACAGGGAGCTCCTACAATGAGCAGTTCTTC.

The V call is TRBV19, the J call TRBJ1-1; D gene ambiguous. Looked up from germline, CDR1 is LNHDA and CDR2 is SQIVND (reference sequence). The CDR3 is made up of 15 amino acids. V was clipped by 4 bases and J by 6 bases, with 18 bases between them. The CDR3 DNA reads TGTGCCAGTAGTAGGGGTGGCGGCTCTTTGTCTGAAGCTTTCTTT. Its protein product is CASSRGGGSLSEAFF.

The genes are TRBV19 and TRBJ2-7; tentative D call: TRBD2 (5 bases). CDR1 and CDR2 from the germline V gene are LNHDA and SQIVND (reference sequence). The CDR3 extends over 13 amino acids. V was cut by 5 bases and J by 8 bases, with 16 bases left in between. DNA of the CDR3: TGTGCCAGTAGTGCCCGGACTGGTGAGAAGCAGTACTTC. It yields the protein CASSARTGEKQYF.

This chain links TRBV5-6 with TRBJ1-2; D call uncertain. From germline, CDR1 is SGHDT and CDR2 YYEEEE. This CDR3 region has 11 residues. Trimming pared 0 bases from V and 8 bases from J, leaving 5 bases between. This CDR3 is CASSLVGGYTF. In nucleotides, the CDR3 is TGTGCCAGCAGCTTGGTGGGGGGCTACACCTTC.

The chain's CDR3 is CASTNGGVNTRDFF. DNA of the CDR3: TGTGCCAGCACTAACGGGGGGGTTAATACCCGTGACTTCTTC. This chain links TRBV28 with TRBJ2-1; 8 nucleotides line up with TRBD2. This CDR3 is 14 amino acids long. V shed 7 bases, J shed 16 bases, and the junction held 18 bases outside the gene matches. CDR1 is MDHEN, CDR2 SYDVKM, per germline.

V usage is TRBV6-5 and J usage is TRBJ1-6; 7 bases map to TRBD1. This CDR3 comprises 15 residues. V trimming: 0 bases; J trimming: 6 bases; junction bases outside the gene matches: 2. The germline V gene has CDR1 MNHEY and CDR2 SVGAGI. CDR3 nucleotide sequence: TGTGCCAGCAGTTACTCGTCAGGGGGTAATTCACCCCTCCACTTT. It yields the protein CASSYSSGGNSPLHF.

V usage is TRBV4-1 and J usage is TRBJ2-2; D call uncertain. V lost 3 bases to trimming and J lost 8 bases, with 16 bases between them. Germline assignment: CDR1 MGHRA and CDR2 YSYEKL. This CDR3 is built from 15 residues. CDR3 in DNA: TGCGCCAGCAGCCAGGGATTTAAAGGGTGGGGGGAGCTGTTTTTT. Translating gives CASSQGFKGWGELFF.

The rearrangement uses TRBV19 and TRBJ2-1, with unresolved D. CDR3 length: 17 amino acids. Germline lookup yields CDR1 LNHDA and CDR2 SQIVND (reference sequence). The germline V and J ends were trimmed by 6 bases and 0 bases, with 18 bases remaining between them. CDR3 in amino acids: CASSRSRPSSSYNEQFF. CDR3 coding DNA: TGTGCCAGTAGCCGATCGCGGCCGAGCAGCTCCTACAATGAGCAGTTCTTC.

A few counts support this clone. CDR3 in DNA: TGTGCCAGCAGTACTACAGGGATCCATGAAAAACTGTTTTTT. It translates to CASSTTGIHEKLFF. The chain links TRBV28 to TRBJ1-4; possible D gene TRBD1, 6 bases. Germline V lookup: CDR1 MDHEN, CDR2 SYDVKM. Trimming left V 5 bases short and J 6 bases short, with 13 bases between. There are 14 residues in the CDR3.

Here the CDR3 reads CASSLASVSYEQYF. DNA for the CDR3: TGTGCCAGCAGCTTAGCGTCGGTGTCCTACGAGCAGTACTTC. This chain links TRBV7-2 with TRBJ2-7; D uncertain. The CDR3 extends over 14 amino acids. CDR1 is SGHTA, CDR2 FQGNSA, per germline. V gave up 0 bases and J gave up 1 base, with 7 bases separating them. The variable domain in full, completed from reference TRBV7-2 and TRBJ2-7, reads GAGVSQSPSNKVTEKGKDVELRCDPISGHTALYWYRQSLGQGLEFLIYFQGNSAPDKSGLPSDRFSAERTGGSVSTLTIQRTQQEDSAVYLCASSLASVSYEQYFGPGTRLTVT.

V is TRBV7-3 and J is TRBJ2-2; TRBD2 might be the D (5 bases). Trimming stripped 3 bases from V and 1 base from J, with 9 bases between. Germline CDR1 is SGHTA and CDR2 is FQGTGA. The CDR3 extends over 15 amino acids. CDR3 DNA sequence: TGTGCCAGCAGCTTTGGTCGGGGGAACACCGGGGAGCTGTTTTTT. It specifies CASSFGRGNTGELFF.

The chain links TRBV28 to TRBJ1-2; unclear D gene. Germline V gene sequence: CDR1 MDHEN, CDR2 SYDVKM. The length of the CDR3 is 15 residues. V was clipped by 8 bases and J by 2 bases, with 18 bases between them. The DNA for the CDR3 is TGTGCCAGCCAAAATTCGGGTCGGATCAACTATGGCTACACCTTC. This codes for CASQNSGRINYGYTF.

The chain links TRBV10-1 to TRBJ2-1; TRBD1 is a possible D gene (6 bases). V was cut by 10 bases and J by 2 bases, with 18 bases left in between. This CDR3 has 15 amino acids. The V gene's germline CDR1 is WNHNN and CDR2 SYGVQD (reference sequence). The CDR3 reads CATSSYQGTYNEQFF. The CDR3 DNA reads TGCGCCACATCTTCCTACCAGGGGACCTACAATGAGCAGTTCTTC.

V and J are TRBV29-1 and TRBJ2-7; 7 bases agree with TRBD2. Per the germline V gene, CDR1 is SQVTM and CDR2 is ANQGSEA. CDR3 size: 12 residues. The V segment lost 4 bases and the J segment 6 bases; nucleotides outside the gene matches: 6. The CDR3 nucleotides read TGCAGCGTTGTGGGGGGGTACCGCGAGCAGTACTTC. It specifies CSVVGGYREQYF.

This chain links TRBV28 with TRBJ2-2, with 9 bases matching TRBD2. The J segment lost 0 bases and the V segment lost 5 bases, leaving 4 bases of the junction unmatched. In germline, CDR1 is MDHEN, CDR2 SYDVKM. This CDR3 has 16 residues. CDR3 DNA: TGTGCCAGCAGTACCCTAGCGGGGACGAACACCGGGGAGCTGTTTTTT. Its translation is CASSTLAGTNTGELFF.

The V call is TRBV11-3, the J call TRBJ1-3; D remains ambiguous. V shed 7 bases and J shed 1 base, with 17 bases lying between them. Per the germline V gene, CDR1 is SGHNT and CDR2 is YENEEA. The CDR3 sequence is 16 residues long. The CDR3 here is CASTPMARESGNTIYF. CDR3 in DNA: TGTGCCAGCACCCCTATGGCGAGAGAATCTGGAAACACCATATATTTT.